One sample yielded the 21 T cell receptor beta chains listed below, sequenced in a study of T-cell reconstitution after alpha-beta-depleted transplantation in children. Unique molecular identifiers were incorporated during preparation of the TCRbeta library. TCRdb itself ran the PCR reads through MiXCR, one entry per CDR3 protein. The table records approximately 1,000,000 distinct CDR3 sequences, roughly 29% of them present only once. The source material was PBMCs, mostly from graft donor cells, sampled 360 days after TCRalphabeta/CD19-depleted stem cell transplant. Receptors were obtained from a boy under two years old who had a stem cell transplant for SCID, so the T cells may come from the graft donor.

This clonotype was recorded many times. The gene calls are TRBV20-1 and TRBJ2-3; 10 bases agree with TRBD2. J was trimmed by 3 bases and V by 6 bases; bases with no gene match: 6. The germline V gene has CDR1 DFQATT and CDR2 SNEGSKA (reference sequence). The CDR3 has 14 amino acids. Here the CDR3 DNA reads TGCAGTGCAAGCGGGGGGGCCAGGACAGATACGCAGTATTTT. Translation gives CSASGGARTDTQYF.

This clonotype has a handful of counts. This chain uses TRBV24-1 with TRBJ2-1; 11 nucleotides line up with TRBD2. The CDR3 runs to 14 residues. The V gene end was trimmed by 5 bases and the J gene end by 4 bases; junction bases not matched to a gene: 0. CDR1 and CDR2 (germline): KGHDR, SFDVKD. In DNA form, the CDR3 reads TGTGCCACCAGTGGGACTAGCGGGTACAATGAGCAGTTCTTC. Its translation: CATSGTSGYNEQFF.

This clonotype was counted only a few times. V and J are TRBV20-1 and TRBJ1-3, with no clear D. From germline, CDR1 is DFQATT and CDR2 SNEGSKA (reference sequence). The CDR3 consists of 14 residues. The CDR3 reads CSVKWWGLGNTIYF. DNA for the CDR3: TGCAGCGTCAAGTGGTGGGGTTTGGGAAACACCATATATTTT.

This clonotype was observed a handful of times. This rearrangement joins TRBV7-9 to TRBJ2-1; tentatively, D is TRBD1 or TRBD2 (5 bases each). The CDR3 is made up of 13 amino acids. The V gene's germline CDR1 is SEHNR and CDR2 FQNEAQ (reference sequence). This chain's CDR3 is CAAPGPNYNEQFF. For the CDR3, the DNA is TGTGCAGCTCCGGGACCAAACTACAATGAGCAGTTCTTC.

This rearrangement joins TRBV7-9 to TRBJ2-1; 9 nucleotides line up with TRBD1. V shed 5 bases, J shed 8 bases, and the junction held 7 bases outside the gene matches. Germline CDR1 is SEHNR and CDR2 is FQNEAQ (reference sequence). This CDR3 is built from 14 residues. DNA for the CDR3: TGTGCCAGCAGCCTACACAGGGGGCGGGATGAGCAGTTCTTC. Protein sequence: CASSLHRGRDEQFF. The whole variable domain, remainder taken from reference TRBV7-9 and TRBJ2-1, is DTGVSQNPRHKITKRGQNVTFRCDPISEHNRLYWYRQTLGQGPEFLTYFQNEAQLEKSRLLSDRFSAERPKGSFSTLEIQRTEQGDSAMYLCASSLHRGRDEQFFGPGTRLTVL.

The chain has TRBV7-7 and TRBJ2-3; D ambiguous. Germline lookup yields CDR1 SSHAT and CDR2 FNYEAQ (reference sequence). The V and J ends lost 1 base and 1 base respectively, with 6 bases between them. CDR3 length: 14 residues. The CDR3 DNA sequence: TGTGCCAGCAGCTTAGAGTGGGGCACAGATACGCAGTATTTT. Protein: CASSLEWGTDTQYF.

In regard to this clonotype: A read error is likely, as this CDR3 ends without the conserved phenylalanine or tryptophan. V gene TRBV5-1 combines with J gene TRBJ1-3, with TRBD1 identical over 7 bases. This CDR3 spans 14 amino acids. Looked up from germline, CDR1 is SGHRS and CDR2 is YFSETQ. Germline trimming cut 4 bases from V and 7 bases from J; bases unmatched to any gene: 8. CDR3 DNA: TGCGCCAGCAGCCGTGACAGGGAGGGCAACACCATATATTGT. Protein: CASSRDREGNTIYC.

There are a few counts of this clonotype. This chain connects TRBV9 to TRBJ2-5; TRBD2 matches at 7 bases. The germline gives CDR1 SGDLS, CDR2 YYNGEE. The CDR3 is 16 residues long. Trimming cost V 0 bases and J 1 base; bases outside gene matches: 6. The CDR3 region has the DNA TGTGCCAGCAGCGTAGTGACGGGGGGACCCCAAGAGACCCAGTACTTC. Its translation is CASSVVTGGPQETQYF.

A remark on this clonotype: A much larger clone is a single base away; this may be a read error. J is TRBJ2-1 and V is TRBV7-9; tentatively, D is TRBD1 (6 bases). Trimming pared 1 base from V and 6 bases from J, leaving 10 bases between. Germline loops: CDR1 SEHNR, CDR2 FQNEAQ (reference sequence). The CDR3 spans 14 residues. CDR3 amino acids: CASSLGQVRNEQFF. The CDR3, as DNA: TGTGCCAGCAGCTTAGGACAGGTCCGCAATGAGCAGTTCTTC.

This clonotype showed up just a few times. The chain links TRBV27 to TRBJ2-1; no reliable D call. Germline loops: CDR1 MNHEY, CDR2 SMNVEV (reference sequence). V gave up 4 bases and J gave up 2 bases, with 12 bases separating them. This CDR3 spans 15 amino acids. This CDR3 is CASSSDKPAYNEQFF. The CDR3 DNA follows: TGTGCCAGCAGTTCCGACAAGCCTGCCTACAATGAGCAGTTCTTC.

V and J are TRBV29-1 and TRBJ2-1; either TRBD1 or TRBD2 may fit D (6 bases each). The length of the CDR3 is 15 residues. CDR1 and CDR2 (germline): SQVTM, ANQGSEA. Trimming removed 0 bases from V and 4 bases from J, with 13 bases in between. Here the CDR3 reads CSVEDLGGAYNEQFF. CDR3 coding DNA: TGCAGCGTTGAAGACCTCGGGGGCGCTTACAATGAGCAGTTCTTC.

In its sample, this clonotype was seen once. The CDR3 region is CASSLGSRVPNYEQYF. The CDR3, as DNA: TGTGCCAGCAGCTTAGGATCAAGGGTTCCCAACTACGAGCAGTACTTC. This rearrangement joins TRBV7-2 to TRBJ2-7; D gene uncertain. From germline, CDR1 is SGHTA and CDR2 FQGNSA. V was pared by 1 base and J by 3 bases, with 16 bases between. The CDR3 extends over 16 amino acids.

The rearrangement joins TRBV27 to TRBJ2-2, with 7 bases that match TRBD1. The CDR3 length is 17 residues. After removal of 1 base from V and 5 bases from J, the junction contained 10 bases not matched to a gene. Germline loops: CDR1 MNHEY, CDR2 SMNVEV (reference sequence). This CDR3 reads CASSLFAGGQETGELFF. The CDR3, as DNA: TGTGCCAGCAGTTTATTCGCAGGGGGTCAAGAAACCGGGGAGCTGTTTTTT.

The chain couples TRBV20-1 to TRBJ1-5; the D gene is possibly TRBD1 (5 bases). CDR1 is DFQATT, CDR2 SNEGSKA, per germline (reference sequence). V lost 6 bases, J lost 9 bases, and 18 bases lay in between. The CDR3 runs to 13 residues. The chain's CDR3 is CSARPRSGRPQHF. The CDR3 DNA sequence: TGCAGTGCCCGGCCCAGGTCGGGACGGCCCCAGCATTTT.

The chain recombines TRBV3-1 with TRBJ2-3; D is ambiguous. Trimming shortened V by 4 bases and J by 2 bases, and 13 bases separated the two germline ends. This CDR3 region has 15 residues. Germline CDR1 and CDR2: LGHDT and YNNKEL (reference sequence). CDR3 sequence: CASSPGHHFTDTQYF. Here the CDR3 DNA reads TGTGCCAGCAGCCCGGGCCACCATTTCACAGATACGCAGTATTTT.

This clonotype has a handful of counts. The rearrangement joins TRBV7-2 to TRBJ2-7, with D possibly TRBD1 on 6 matching bases. This CDR3 region has 17 residues. The V end was cut by 1 base, the J end by 2 bases, with 18 bases between. Germline assignment: CDR1 SGHTA and CDR2 FQGNSA. CDR3 DNA: TGTGCCAGCAGCTTAGGTGGGGGCAGGGGTATTCCCTACGAGCAGTACTTC. It is translated as CASSLGGGRGIPYEQYF.

This clonotype was seen a few times. V is TRBV27 and J is TRBJ1-3; D is possibly TRBD1 (6 bases). Trimming took 6 bases from V and 4 from J, leaving 19 bases between them. Germline CDR1 is MNHEY and CDR2 is SMNVEV (reference sequence). The CDR3 is 16 residues long. This CDR3 is CASSPGAGAYGNTIYF. In DNA, the CDR3 is TGTGCCAGCAGCCCCGGCGCAGGGGCTTACGGAAACACCATATATTTT.

V usage is TRBV11-2 and J usage is TRBJ1-6; D is undetermined. Trimming stripped 8 bases from V and 7 bases from J, with 12 bases between. The germline V gene has CDR1 SGHAT and CDR2 FQNNGV. The CDR3 is made up of 13 amino acids. The CDR3 DNA reads TGTGCCAGCGGCCCGGGCTCAAATTCACCCCTCCACTTT. Translation gives CASGPGSNSPLHF.

The chain links TRBV4-2 to TRBJ2-5; 10 positions match TRBD2. Germline V gene sequence: CDR1 LGHNA, CDR2 YNFKEQ. The CDR3 sequence is 16 residues long. V trimming: 5 bases; J trimming: 1 base; junction bases outside the gene matches: 7. The CDR3 loop is CASSKTSGVGQETQYF. CDR3 DNA sequence: TGTGCCAGCAGCAAAACTAGCGGGGTGGGCCAAGAGACCCAGTACTTC.

V and J are TRBV20-1 and TRBJ2-5, with 7 bases aligning to TRBD2. The CDR3 length is 15 residues. The junction had 15 bases not matched to a gene; V was cut back by 6 bases and J by 5 bases. Germline V CDR1 and CDR2: DFQATT, SNEGSKA (reference sequence). CDR3 protein: CSAPIGLGRGETQYF. CDR3 DNA sequence: TGCAGTGCCCCCATAGGACTAGGCAGAGGGGAGACCCAGTACTTC.

This chain uses TRBV12-3 or TRBV12-4 with TRBJ2-3; D possibly uses TRBD1 or TRBD2 (5 bases each). This CDR3 is built from 16 residues. Deletions cut 7 bases from V and 0 bases from J, with 17 bases between. The CDR3 DNA reads TGTGCCAGCAATAACAGGCAGTGGACTAGCACAGATACGCAGTATTTT. It codes for CASNNRQWTSTDTQYF.